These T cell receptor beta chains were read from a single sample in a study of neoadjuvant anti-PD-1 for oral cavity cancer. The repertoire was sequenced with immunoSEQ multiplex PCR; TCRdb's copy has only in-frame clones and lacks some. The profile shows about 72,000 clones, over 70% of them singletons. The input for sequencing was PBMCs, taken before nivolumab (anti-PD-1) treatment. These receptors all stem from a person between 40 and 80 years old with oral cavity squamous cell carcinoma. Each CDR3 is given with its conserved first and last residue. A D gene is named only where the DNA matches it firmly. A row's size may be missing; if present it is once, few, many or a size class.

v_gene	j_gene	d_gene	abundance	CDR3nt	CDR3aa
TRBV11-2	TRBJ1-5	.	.	TGTGCCAGCAGCTCTCTCCGGGAGCCCCATCAGCCCCAGCATTTT	CASSSLREPHQPQHF
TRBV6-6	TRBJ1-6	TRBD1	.	TGTGCCAGCAGTGTCAGACAGGGGAATTCACCCCTCCACTTT	CASSVRQGNSPLHF
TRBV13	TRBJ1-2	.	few	TGTGCCAGCAGCTTAGGGACAGAGTACTACTATGGCTACACCTTC	CASSLGTEYYYGYTF
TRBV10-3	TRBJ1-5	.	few	TGTGCCATCAGTGAGGCTAGCAATCAGCCCCAGCATTTT	CAISEASNQPQHF
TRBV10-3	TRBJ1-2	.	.	TGTGCCATCACCGAGGGGACGGGCTATGGCTACACCTTC	CAITEGTGYGYTF
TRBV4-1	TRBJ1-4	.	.	TGCGCCAGCAGCCAAGAAACGCCAGGGCGTGAAAAACTGTTTTTT	CASSQETPGREKLFF
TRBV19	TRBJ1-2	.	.	TGTGCCAGTACCACCGAAACCGGGGGCGCGGTAGATGGCTACACCTTC	CASTTETGGAVDGYTF
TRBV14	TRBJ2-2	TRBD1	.	TGTGCCAGCAGCCAAGATCCCCCGGGACAGGCAGGGGCCACCGGGGAGCTGTTTTTT	CASSQDPPGQAGATGELFF
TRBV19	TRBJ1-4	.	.	TGTGCCAGTAAGGAGACCTACGGGAAACTGTTTTTT	CASKETYGKLFF
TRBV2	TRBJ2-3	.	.	TGTGCCGGAAACCTAGGGGGGACTGGAGATACGCAGTATTTT	CAGNLGGTGDTQYF
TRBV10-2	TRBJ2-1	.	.	TGCGCCAGCAGTGAGTCGATACGGGGGCCGCAACATGAGCAGTTCTTC	CASSESIRGPQHEQFF
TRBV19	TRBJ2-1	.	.	TGTGCCAGTAGTATTATCTCTTCGGGCAGCAATGAGCAGTTCTTC	CASSIISSGSNEQFF
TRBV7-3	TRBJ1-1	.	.	TGTGCCAGCAGCTCTGGCGGGGGGACTGAAGCTTTCTTT	CASSSGGGTEAFF
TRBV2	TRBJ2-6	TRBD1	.	TGTGCCAGCAGTGCGACAGGGCGTACTGGGGCCAACGTCCTGACTTTC	CASSATGRTGANVLTF
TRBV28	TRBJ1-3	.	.	TGTGCCAGCAAGGAAACAACAGGGACTGGAAACACCATATATTTT	CASKETTGTGNTIYF
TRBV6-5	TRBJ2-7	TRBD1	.	TGTGCCAGCAGTTTCCGGGACAGGGGCACCTACGAGCAGTACTTC	CASSFRDRGTYEQYF
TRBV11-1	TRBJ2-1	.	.	TGTGCCAGCAGCCGACGGGAAAGTGGTGAGCAGTTCTTC	CASSRRESGEQFF
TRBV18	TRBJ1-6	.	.	TGTGCCAGCTCACCAGGCAGGGAAATTTCACCCCTCCACTTT	CASSPGREISPLHF
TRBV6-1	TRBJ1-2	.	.	TGTGCCAGCAGTGAAGCAGGGGGGCTTAACTATGGCTACACCTTC	CASSEAGGLNYGYTF
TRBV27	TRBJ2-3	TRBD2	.	TGTGCCAGCAGTCCGAGCGGGGGGGCCCCAGATACGCAGTATTTT	CASSPSGGAPDTQYF
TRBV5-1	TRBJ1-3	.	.	TGCGCCAGCAGCCTGTCCGTGGGAATCTCTGGAAACACCATATATTTT	CASSLSVGISGNTIYF
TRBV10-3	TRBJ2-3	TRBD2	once	TGTGCCATCAGTGAGAGCGGGGGAACAGATACGCAGTATTTT	CAISESGGTDTQYF
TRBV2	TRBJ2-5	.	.	TGTGCCAGCAGTGTACAAAAGGAGACCCAGTACTTC	CASSVQKETQYF
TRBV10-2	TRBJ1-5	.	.	TGCGCCAGCGGGGGATCGAATAGCAATCAGCCCCAGCATTTT	CASGGSNSNQPQHF
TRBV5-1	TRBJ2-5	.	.	TGCGCCAGCAGCTTGGCCACCGGGGTAGAGACCCAGTACTTC	CASSLATGVETQYF
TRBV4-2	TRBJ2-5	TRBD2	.	TGTGCCAGCAGCCGCACAAAACTAGCGGGAGCCTCGAAACAAGAGACCCAGTACTTC	CASSRTKLAGASKQETQYF
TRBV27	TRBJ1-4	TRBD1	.	TGTGCCAGCAGTCCCCAGGGGGATGAAAAACTGTTTTTT	CASSPQGDEKLFF
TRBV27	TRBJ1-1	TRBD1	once	TGTGCCAGCAGCCAGGGGGGGTGGAACACTGAAGCTTTCTTT	CASSQGGWNTEAFF
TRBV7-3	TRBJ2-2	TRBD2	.	TGTGCCAGCAGCTTAAACAGTCTAGCGGGATCTACCGGGGAGCTGTTTTTT	CASSLNSLAGSTGELFF
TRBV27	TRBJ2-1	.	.	TGTGCCAGCAGTAACCTCGCCAGTGGGACACCCTACAATGAGCAGTTCTTC	CASSNLASGTPYNEQFF
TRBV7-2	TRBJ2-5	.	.	TGTGCCAGCAGCGCAAGGGGGGGAATGGAACAAGAGACCCAGTACTTC	CASSARGGMEQETQYF
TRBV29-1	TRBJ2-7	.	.	TGCAGCGTTGGGTTGCACGAGCAGTACTTC	CSVGLHEQYF
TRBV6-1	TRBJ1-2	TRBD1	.	TGTGCCAGCAGTTCGACAGGGACTAACTATGGCTACACCTTC	CASSSTGTNYGYTF
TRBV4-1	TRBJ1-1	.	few	TGCGCCAGCAGCCAAGTGTTTGTTGGGACAAACACTGAAGCTTTCTTT	CASSQVFVGTNTEAFF
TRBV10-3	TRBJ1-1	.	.	TGTGCCATCAGTCTGGACAGCATGAACACTGAAGCTTTCTTT	CAISLDSMNTEAFF
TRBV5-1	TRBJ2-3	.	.	TGCGCCAGCAGCTTCTTTACAGATACGCAGTATTTT	CASSFFTDTQYF
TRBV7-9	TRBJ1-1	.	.	TGTGCCAGCAGCTTTCGGGGAAACACTGAAGCTTTCTTT	CASSFRGNTEAFF
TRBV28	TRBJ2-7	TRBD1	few	TGTGCCAGCAGTCGGATTCAGGGGGCAGGATACGAGCAGTACTTC	CASSRIQGAGYEQYF
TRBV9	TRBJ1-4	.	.	TGTGCCAGCAGCCCAACAGGGATCGCGGAAAAACTGTTTTTT	CASSPTGIAEKLFF
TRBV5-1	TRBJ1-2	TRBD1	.	TGCGCCAGCAGCCGTACGGGGGACAGAGGATATGGCTACACCTTC	CASSRTGDRGYGYTF
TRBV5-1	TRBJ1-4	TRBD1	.	TGCGCCAGCAGCTTACAGGGGTCTAATGAAAAACTGTTTTTT	CASSLQGSNEKLFF
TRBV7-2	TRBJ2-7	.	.	TGTGCCAGCACCCCGAGGGGCCCCGAGCAGTACTTC	CASTPRGPEQYF
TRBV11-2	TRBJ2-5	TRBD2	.	TGTGCCAGCAGCCCCTCGCTAGCGGGAGAGCAAGAGACCCAGTACTTC	CASSPSLAGEQETQYF
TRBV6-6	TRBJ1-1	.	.	TGTGCCAGCAGTTACGTGGGGGTGGCGAACACTGAAGCTTTCTTT	CASSYVGVANTEAFF
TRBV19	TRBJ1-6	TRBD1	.	TGTGCCAGTAGTACCTCCGGGACAGGGAAAAGATCACCCCTCCACTTT	CASSTSGTGKRSPLHF
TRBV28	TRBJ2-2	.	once	TGTGCCAGCACCCTAACCGGGGAGCTGTTTTTT	CASTLTGELFF
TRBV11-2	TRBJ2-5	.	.	TGTGCCAGCAGCTTAGAGCGGGTACAAGAGACCCAGTACTTC	CASSLERVQETQYF
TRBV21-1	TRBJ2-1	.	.	TGTGCCAGCAGCATGCGAACAAAGGGGGACTCCTACAATGAGCAGTTCTTC	CASSMRTKGDSYNEQFF
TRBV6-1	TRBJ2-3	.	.	TGTGCCAGCAGCTGGCGGTACACAGATACGCAGTATTTT	CASSWRYTDTQYF
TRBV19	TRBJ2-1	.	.	TGTGCCAGTAGTATGGTGGCAGTCAATGAGCAGTTCTTC	CASSMVAVNEQFF
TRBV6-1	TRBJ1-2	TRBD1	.	TGTGCCAGCAGTGAAGTGGCAGGGGGCCATGGCTACACCTTC	CASSEVAGGHGYTF
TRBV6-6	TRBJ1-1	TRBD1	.	TGTGCCAGCATTAGACGGACAGGGTTCTTGAACACTGAAGCTTTCTTT	CASIRRTGFLNTEAFF
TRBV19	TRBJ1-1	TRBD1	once	TGTGCCAGTAGTAAAAAGGGGGCGCTCGGAGCTTTCTTT	CASSKKGALGAFF
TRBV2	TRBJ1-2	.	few	TGTGCCAGCAGTGAAAGTCAGACCCTTGGGGGCTACACCTTC	CASSESQTLGGYTF